This T cell receptor (beta chain) emerged from a study of T cell responses to AZD1222 COVID-19 vaccine. Study at large: Pooled in the analysis were second doses at about 4 or about 12 weeks. Study-wide findings and caveats: Across the whole spike, CD4 TCRs peaked at regions 160-218 and 743-854.

Trimming took 1 base from V and 2 from J, leaving 7 bases between them. CDR1 and CDR2 from the germline V gene are SGHAT and FQNNGV. The CDR3 runs to 14 residues. The table came from immunoSEQ multiplex PCR; TCRdb's copy has only in-frame clones and leaves some out. Among approximately 170,000 clones listed, approximately 95% were seen once. Turning to this clone: Its antigen is as yet unknown.

This TCR was recovered from an adult in good health. The chain links TRBV11-2 to TRBJ2-3; the D gene could be TRBD1 or TRBD2 (5 bases each). The sequenced sample was peripheral blood, obtained on day 0 of AZD1222 vaccination. The CDR3 bases are TGTGCCAGCAGCTTAGGGGACCTCACAGATACGCAGTATTTT. It yields the protein CASSLGDLTDTQYF.